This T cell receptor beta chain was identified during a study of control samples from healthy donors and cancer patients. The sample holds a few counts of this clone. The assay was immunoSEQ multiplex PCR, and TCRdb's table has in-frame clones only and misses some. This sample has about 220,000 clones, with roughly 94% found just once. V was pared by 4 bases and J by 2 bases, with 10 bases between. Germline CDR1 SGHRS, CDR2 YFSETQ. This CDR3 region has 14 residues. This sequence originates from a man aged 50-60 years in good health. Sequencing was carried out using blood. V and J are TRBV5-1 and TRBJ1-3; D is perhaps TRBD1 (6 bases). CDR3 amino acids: CASSVGGAGNTIYF. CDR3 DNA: TGCGCCAGCAGCGTAGGGGGAGCTGGAAACACCATATATTTT.